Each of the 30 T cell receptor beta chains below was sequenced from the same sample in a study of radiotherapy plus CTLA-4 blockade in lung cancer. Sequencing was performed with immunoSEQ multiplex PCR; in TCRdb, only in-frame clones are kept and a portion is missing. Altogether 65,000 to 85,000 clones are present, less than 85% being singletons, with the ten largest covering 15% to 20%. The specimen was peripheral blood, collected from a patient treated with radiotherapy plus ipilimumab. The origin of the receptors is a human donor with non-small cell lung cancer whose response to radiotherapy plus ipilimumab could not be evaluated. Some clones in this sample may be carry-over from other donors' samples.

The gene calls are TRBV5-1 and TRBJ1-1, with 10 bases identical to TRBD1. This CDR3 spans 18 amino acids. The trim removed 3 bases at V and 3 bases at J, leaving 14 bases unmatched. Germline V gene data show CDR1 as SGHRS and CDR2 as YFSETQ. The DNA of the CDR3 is TGCGCCAGCAGCTCTCTCCCTCCGGGACAGGGGAAACACACTGAAGCTTTCTTT. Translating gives CASSSLPPGQGKHTEAFF.

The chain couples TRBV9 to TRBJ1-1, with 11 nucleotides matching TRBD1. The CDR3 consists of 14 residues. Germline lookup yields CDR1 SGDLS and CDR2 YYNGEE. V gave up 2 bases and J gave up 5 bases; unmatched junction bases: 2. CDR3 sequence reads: CASSVGQGATEAFF. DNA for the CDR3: TGTGCCAGCAGCGTCGGACAGGGGGCGACTGAAGCTTTCTTT. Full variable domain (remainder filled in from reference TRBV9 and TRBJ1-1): DSGVTQTPKHLITATGQRVTLRCSPRSGDLSVYWYQQSLDQGLQFLIQYYNGEERAKGNILERFSAQQFPDLHSELNLSSLELGDSALYFCASSVGQGATEAFFGQGTRLTVV.

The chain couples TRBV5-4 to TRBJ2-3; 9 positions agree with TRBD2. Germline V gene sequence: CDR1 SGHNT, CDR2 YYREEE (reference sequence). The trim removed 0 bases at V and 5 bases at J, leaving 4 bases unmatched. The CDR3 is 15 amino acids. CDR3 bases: TGTGCCAGCAGCTTGGGGCGGGGGGGCGGAGATACGCAGTATTTT. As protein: CASSLGRGGGDTQYF.

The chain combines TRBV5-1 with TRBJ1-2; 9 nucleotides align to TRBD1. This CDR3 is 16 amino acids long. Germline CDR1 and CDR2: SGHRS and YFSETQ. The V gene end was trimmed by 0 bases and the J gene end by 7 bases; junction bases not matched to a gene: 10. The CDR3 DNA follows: TGCGCCAGCAGCTTGGCCTGGTCACAGGGGGCGAGTGGCTACACCTTC. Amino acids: CASSLAWSQGASGYTF.

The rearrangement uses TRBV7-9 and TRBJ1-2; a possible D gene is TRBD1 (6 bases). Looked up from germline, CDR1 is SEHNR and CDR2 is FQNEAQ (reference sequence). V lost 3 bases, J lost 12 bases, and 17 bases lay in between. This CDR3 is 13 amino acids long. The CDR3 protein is CASSFDGGAKNTF. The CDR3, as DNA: TGTGCCAGCAGCTTCGATGGGGGGGCTAAAAACACCTTC.

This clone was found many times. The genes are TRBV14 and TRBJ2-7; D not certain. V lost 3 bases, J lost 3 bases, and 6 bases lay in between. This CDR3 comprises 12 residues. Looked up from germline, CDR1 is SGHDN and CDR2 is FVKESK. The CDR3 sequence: CASSHNGYEQYF. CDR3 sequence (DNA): TGTGCCAGCAGCCACAACGGCTACGAGCAGTACTTC. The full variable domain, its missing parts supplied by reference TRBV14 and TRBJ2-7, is EAGVTQFPSHSVIEKGQTVTLRCDPISGHDNLYWYRRVMGKEIKFLLHFVKESKQDESGMPNNRFLAERTGGTYSTLKVQPAELEDSGVYFCASSHNGYEQYFGPGTRLTVT.

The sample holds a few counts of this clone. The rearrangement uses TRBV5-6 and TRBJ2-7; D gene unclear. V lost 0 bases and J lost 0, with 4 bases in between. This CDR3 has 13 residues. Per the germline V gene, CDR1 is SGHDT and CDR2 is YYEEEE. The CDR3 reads CASSLGSSYEQYF. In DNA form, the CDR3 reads TGTGCCAGCAGCTTGGGCAGCTCCTACGAGCAGTACTTC.

Here the CDR3 DNA reads TGTGCCAGCAGCTCGGACAGGGGGCCCTACGAGCAGTACTTC. Translating gives CASSSDRGPYEQYF. V gene TRBV7-2 combines with J gene TRBJ2-7; 11 positions match TRBD1. This CDR3 is built from 14 residues. CDR1 is SGHTA and CDR2 is FQGNSA in the germline V gene. J was trimmed by 2 bases and V by 4 bases; bases with no gene match: 1.

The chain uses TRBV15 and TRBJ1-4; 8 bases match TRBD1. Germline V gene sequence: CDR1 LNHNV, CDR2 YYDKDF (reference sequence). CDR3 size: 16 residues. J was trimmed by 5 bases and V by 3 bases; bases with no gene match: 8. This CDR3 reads CATSRGSGGLNEKLFF. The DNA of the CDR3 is TGTGCCACCAGCAGGGGGTCAGGGGGCCTGAATGAAAAACTGTTTTTT. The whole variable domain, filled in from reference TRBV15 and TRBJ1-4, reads DAMVIQNPRYQVTQFGKPVTLSCSQTLNHNVMYWYQQKSSQAPKLLFHYYDKDFNNEADTPDNFQSRRPNTSFCFLDIRSPGLGDTAMYLCATSRGSGGLNEKLFFGSGTQLSVL.

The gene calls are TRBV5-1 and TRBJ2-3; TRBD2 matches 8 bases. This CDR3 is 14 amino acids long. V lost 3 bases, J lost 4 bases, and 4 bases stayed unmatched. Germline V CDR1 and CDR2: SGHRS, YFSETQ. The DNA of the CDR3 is TGCGCCAGCAGCTCACGGGGGGGATCAGATACGCAGTATTTT. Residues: CASSSRGGSDTQYF. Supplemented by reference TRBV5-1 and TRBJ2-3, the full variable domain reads KAGVTQTPRYLIKTRGQQVTLSCSPISGHRSVSWYQQTPGQGLQFLFEYFSETQRNKGNFPGRFSGRQFSNSRSEMNVSTLELGDSALYLCASSSRGGSDTQYFGPGTRLTVL.

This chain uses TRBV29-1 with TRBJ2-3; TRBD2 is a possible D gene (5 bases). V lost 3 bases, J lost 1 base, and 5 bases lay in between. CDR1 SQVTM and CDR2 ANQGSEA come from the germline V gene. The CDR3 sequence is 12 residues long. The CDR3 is CSVDGGTDTQYF. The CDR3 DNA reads TGCAGCGTTGACGGGGGCACAGATACGCAGTATTTT.

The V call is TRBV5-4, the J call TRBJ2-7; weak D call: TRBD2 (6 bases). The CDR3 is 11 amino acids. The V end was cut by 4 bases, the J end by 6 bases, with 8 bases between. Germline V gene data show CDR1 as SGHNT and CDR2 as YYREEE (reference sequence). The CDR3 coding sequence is TGTGCCAGCAGCCAGGAGGGCGAGCAGTACTTC. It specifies CASSQEGEQYF.

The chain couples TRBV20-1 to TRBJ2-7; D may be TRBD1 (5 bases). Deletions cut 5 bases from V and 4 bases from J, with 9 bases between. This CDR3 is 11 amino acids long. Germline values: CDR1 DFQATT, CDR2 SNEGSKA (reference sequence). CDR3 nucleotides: TGCAGTGCTCTCAGGGTTTACGAGCAGTACTTC. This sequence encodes CSALRVYEQYF.

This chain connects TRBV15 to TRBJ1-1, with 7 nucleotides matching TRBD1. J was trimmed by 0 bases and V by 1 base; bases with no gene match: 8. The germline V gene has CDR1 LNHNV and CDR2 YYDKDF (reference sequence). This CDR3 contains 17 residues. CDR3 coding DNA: TGTGCCACCAGCAGAGTGGACAGGAGGGGCTTGAACACTGAAGCTTTCTTT. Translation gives CATSRVDRRGLNTEAFF.

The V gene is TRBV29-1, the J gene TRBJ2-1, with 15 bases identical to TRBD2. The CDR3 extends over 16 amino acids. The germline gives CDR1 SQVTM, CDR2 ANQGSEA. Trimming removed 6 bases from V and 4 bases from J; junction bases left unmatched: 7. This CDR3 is CSVEGLAGGYYNEQFF. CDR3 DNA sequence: TGCAGCGTAGAGGGACTAGCGGGGGGATATTACAATGAGCAGTTCTTC.

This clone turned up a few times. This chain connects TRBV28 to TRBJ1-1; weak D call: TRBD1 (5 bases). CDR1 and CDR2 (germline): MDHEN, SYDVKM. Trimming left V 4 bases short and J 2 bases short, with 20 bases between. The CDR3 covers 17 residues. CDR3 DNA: TGTGCCAGCAGTTCCGTGGGGGGGGGTTTTGCCAACACTGAAGCTTTCTTT. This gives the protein CASSSVGGGFANTEAFF.

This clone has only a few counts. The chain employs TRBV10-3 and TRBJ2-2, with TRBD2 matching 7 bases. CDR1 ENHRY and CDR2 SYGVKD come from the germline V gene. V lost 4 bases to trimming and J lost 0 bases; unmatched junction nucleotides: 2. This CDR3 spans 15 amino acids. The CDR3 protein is CAISVAGPNTGELFF. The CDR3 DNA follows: TGTGCCATCAGTGTAGCGGGTCCGAACACCGGGGAGCTGTTTTTT.

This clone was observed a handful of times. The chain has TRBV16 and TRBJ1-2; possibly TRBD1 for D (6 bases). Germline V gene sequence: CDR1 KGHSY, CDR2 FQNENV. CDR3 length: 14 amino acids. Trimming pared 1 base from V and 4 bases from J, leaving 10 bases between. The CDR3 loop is CASSQWAGAYGYTF. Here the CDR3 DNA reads TGTGCCAGCAGCCAATGGGCAGGGGCCTATGGCTACACCTTC.

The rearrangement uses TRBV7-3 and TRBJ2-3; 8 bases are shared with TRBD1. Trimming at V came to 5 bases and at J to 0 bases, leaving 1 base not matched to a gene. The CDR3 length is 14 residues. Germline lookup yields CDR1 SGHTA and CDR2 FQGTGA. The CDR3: CASSRTGSTDTQYF. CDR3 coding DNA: TGTGCCAGCAGCCGGACAGGGAGCACAGATACGCAGTATTTT.

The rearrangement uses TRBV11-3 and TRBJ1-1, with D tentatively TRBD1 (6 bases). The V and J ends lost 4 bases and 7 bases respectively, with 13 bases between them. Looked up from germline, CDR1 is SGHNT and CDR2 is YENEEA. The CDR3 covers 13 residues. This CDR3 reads CASSSWGQGEAFF. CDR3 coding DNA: TGTGCCAGCAGCTCATGGGGGCAAGGTGAAGCTTTCTTT.

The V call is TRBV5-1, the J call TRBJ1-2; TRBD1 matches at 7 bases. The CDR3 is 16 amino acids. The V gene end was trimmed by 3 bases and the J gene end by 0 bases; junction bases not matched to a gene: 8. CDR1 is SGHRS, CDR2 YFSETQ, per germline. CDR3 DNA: TGCGCCAGCAGCTACCGACAGGGAGCGACTAACTATGGCTACACCTTC. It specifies CASSYRQGATNYGYTF. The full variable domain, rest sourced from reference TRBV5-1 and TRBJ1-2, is KAGVTQTPRYLIKTRGQQVTLSCSPISGHRSVSWYQQTPGQGLQFLFEYFSETQRNKGNFPGRFSGRQFSNSRSEMNVSTLELGDSALYLCASSYRQGATNYGYTFGSGTRLTVV.

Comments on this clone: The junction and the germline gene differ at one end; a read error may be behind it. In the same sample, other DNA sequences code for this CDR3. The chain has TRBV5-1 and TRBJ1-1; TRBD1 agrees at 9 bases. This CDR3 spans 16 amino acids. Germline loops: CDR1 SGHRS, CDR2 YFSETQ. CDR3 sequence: CASSFLGTGLNTEAFF. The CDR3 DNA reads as TGTGCCAGCAGCTTTCTTGGGACAGGGCTCAACACTGAAGCTTTCTTT.

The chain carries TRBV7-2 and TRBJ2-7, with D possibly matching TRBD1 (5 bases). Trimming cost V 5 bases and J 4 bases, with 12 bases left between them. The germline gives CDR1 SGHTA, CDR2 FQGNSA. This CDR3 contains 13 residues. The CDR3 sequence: CASSVRDSYEQYF. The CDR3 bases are TGTGCCAGCAGCGTACGCGACAGTTACGAGCAGTACTTC.

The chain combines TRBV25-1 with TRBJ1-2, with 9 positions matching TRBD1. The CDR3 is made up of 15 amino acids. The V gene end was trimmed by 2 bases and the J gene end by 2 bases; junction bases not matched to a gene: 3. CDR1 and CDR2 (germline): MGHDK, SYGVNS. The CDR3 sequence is CASSERGQGNYGYTF. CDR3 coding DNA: TGTGCCAGCAGTGAACGCGGACAGGGGAACTATGGCTACACCTTC.

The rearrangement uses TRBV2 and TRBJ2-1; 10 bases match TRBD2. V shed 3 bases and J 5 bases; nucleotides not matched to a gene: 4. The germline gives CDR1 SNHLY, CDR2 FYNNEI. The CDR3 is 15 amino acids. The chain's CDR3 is CASSEGSGGDNEQFF. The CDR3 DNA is TGTGCCAGCAGTGAGGGAAGCGGGGGGGACAATGAGCAGTTCTTC.

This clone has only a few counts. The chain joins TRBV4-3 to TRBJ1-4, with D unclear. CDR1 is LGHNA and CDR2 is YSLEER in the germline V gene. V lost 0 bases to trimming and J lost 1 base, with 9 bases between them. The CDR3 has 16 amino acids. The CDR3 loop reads CASSQDEGQTNEKLFF. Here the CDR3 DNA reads TGCGCCAGCAGCCAAGATGAGGGCCAAACTAATGAAAAACTGTTTTTT.

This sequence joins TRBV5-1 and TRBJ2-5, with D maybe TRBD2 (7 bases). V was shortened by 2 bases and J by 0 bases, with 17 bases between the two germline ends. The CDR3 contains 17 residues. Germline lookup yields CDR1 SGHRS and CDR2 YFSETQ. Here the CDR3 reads CASSFPWGGAYQETQYF. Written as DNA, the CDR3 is TGCGCCAGCAGCTTCCCTTGGGGGGGCGCTTACCAAGAGACCCAGTACTTC.

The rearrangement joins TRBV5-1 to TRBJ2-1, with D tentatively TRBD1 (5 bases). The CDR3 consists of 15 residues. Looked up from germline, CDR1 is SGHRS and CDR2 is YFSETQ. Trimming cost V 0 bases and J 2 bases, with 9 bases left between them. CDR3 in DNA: TGCGCCAGCAGCTTGGGGGCAGGGCCCTACAATGAGCAGTTCTTC. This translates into CASSLGAGPYNEQFF. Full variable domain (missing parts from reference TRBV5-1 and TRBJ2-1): KAGVTQTPRYLIKTRGQQVTLSCSPISGHRSVSWYQQTPGQGLQFLFEYFSETQRNKGNFPGRFSGRQFSNSRSEMNVSTLELGDSALYLCASSLGAGPYNEQFFGPGTRLTVL.

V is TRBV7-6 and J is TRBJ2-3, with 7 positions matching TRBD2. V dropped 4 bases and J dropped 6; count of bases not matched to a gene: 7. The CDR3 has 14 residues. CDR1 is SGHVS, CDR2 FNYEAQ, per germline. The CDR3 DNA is TGTGCCAGCAGCTCCAAGCGGGGATGGGATACGCAGTATTTT. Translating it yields CASSSKRGWDTQYF.

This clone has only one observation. CDR3 DNA sequence: TGTGCCAGCAGATCACAGGGGTACATTGAAGAGACCCAGTACTTC. This codes for CASRSQGYIEETQYF. V gene TRBV28 combines with J gene TRBJ2-5; 7 bases align to TRBD1. The CDR3 has 15 amino acids. V dropped 6 bases and J dropped 3; count of bases not matched to a gene: 10. Germline V gene lookup returns CDR1 MDHEN and CDR2 SYDVKM.